What follows is one T cell receptor (beta chain) and its context. The antigen is undetermined. The method was immunoSEQ multiplex PCR; TCRdb's version includes in-frame clones alone and lacks a portion of them. This table has about 2.2 million clones, about 94% appearing once. As defined, naive CD8 cells were CD45RO-negative and positively selected for CCR7, with terminally differentiated effector memory CD45RA+ cells excluded. This entry belongs to a study of shared clonotypes between healthy human individuals. Looking at the study overall: Plates per donor: three CD4 naive, three CD4 memory, two CD8 naive, one CD8 memory.

Germline V lookup: CDR1 SNHLY, CDR2 FYNNEI. V lost 2 bases and J lost 0; bases outside the gene matches: 7. The CDR3 consists of 18 residues. Study-level results: When compared with the clonotypes that were shared by all four sorted-subset donors, the non-shared clonotypes turned out to have lower generation probabilities.

Sequenced: naive CD8+ T cells from PBMCs. The sequence came from a man between 18 and 29 years old in good health. Some clones in this sample may be carry-over from other donors' samples. This rearrangement joins TRBV2 to TRBJ2-1; 10 bases line up with TRBD2. In DNA, the CDR3 is TGTGCCAGCAGTGAATTGGCTAGCGGGAGAACCTCCTACAATGAGCAGTTCTTC. Residues: CASSELASGRTSYNEQFF. Variable domain in full (rest from reference TRBV2 and TRBJ2-1): EPEVTQTPSHQVTQMGQEVILRCVPISNHLYFYWYRQILGQKVEFLVSFYNNEISEKSEIFDDQFSVERPDGSNFTLKIRSTKLEDSAMYFCASSELASGRTSYNEQFFGPGTRLTVL.